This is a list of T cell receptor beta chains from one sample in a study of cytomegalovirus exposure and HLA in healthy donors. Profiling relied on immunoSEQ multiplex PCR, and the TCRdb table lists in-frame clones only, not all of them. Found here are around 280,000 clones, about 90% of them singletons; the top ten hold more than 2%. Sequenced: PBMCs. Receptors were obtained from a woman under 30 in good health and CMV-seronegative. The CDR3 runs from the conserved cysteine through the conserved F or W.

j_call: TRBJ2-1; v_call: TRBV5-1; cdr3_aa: CASSLGPQGANEQFF
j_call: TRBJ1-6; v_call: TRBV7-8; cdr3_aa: CASSITWDRGDNSPLHF
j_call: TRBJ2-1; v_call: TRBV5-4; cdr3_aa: CASSLVTLAYNEQFF
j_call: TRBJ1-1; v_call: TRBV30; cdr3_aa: CAWSVWGEVTEAFF
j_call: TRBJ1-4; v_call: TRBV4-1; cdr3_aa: CASSQVGRGSATNEKLFF
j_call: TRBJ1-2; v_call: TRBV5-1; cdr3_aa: CASSLPTGGEGYTF
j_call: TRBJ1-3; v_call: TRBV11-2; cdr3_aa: CASSLVAGGSGNTIYF
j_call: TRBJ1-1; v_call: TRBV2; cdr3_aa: CASSEAVGTEAFF
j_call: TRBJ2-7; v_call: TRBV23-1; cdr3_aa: CASSLNPGQGGKGEQYF
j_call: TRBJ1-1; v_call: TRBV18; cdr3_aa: CASSPRDSAVTEAFF
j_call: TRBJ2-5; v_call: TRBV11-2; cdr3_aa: CASSFARGVVETQYF